Below are 24 T cell receptor beta chains sequenced from a single sample in a study of T cells in Graves' hyperthyroidism and ophthalmopathy. The TCR beta CDR3 regions underwent amplification using RNA transcripts as the source. Using the HTBI primer set, a first-round RT-PCR was run on the TCR CDR3. A single record per CDR3 protein comes from TCRdb applying MiXCR to the multiplex PCR reads. In the table there are about 570,000 distinct CDR3 sequences, around 15% of which are singletons. Sequenced material: blood. The receptors were gathered from a woman in her thirties or forties with Graves' hyperthyroidism.

This clonotype occurred a few times. The rearrangement uses TRBV28 and TRBJ1-1; D ambiguous. The CDR3 is made up of 11 amino acids. Germline CDR1 reads MDHEN; CDR2 reads SYDVKM. Trimming pared 6 bases from V and 11 bases from J, leaving 13 bases between. The CDR3 region has the DNA TGTGCCAGCAGACGGAACACTGGCGCTTTCTTT. Translated, it gives CASRRNTGAFF. The full variable domain, in which reference TRBV28 and TRBJ1-1 provide the parts outside the CDR3, is DVKVTQSSRYLVKRTGEKVFLECVQDMDHENMFWYRQDPGLGLRLIYFSYDVKMKEKGDIPEGYSVSREKKERFSLILESASTNQTSMYLCASRRNTGAFFGQGTRLTVV.

V and J are TRBV29-1 and TRBJ2-1, with 9 bases that match TRBD1. CDR3 size: 15 residues. With 0 bases clipped from V and 6 bases from J, the junction kept 6 bases outside the gene matches. Germline V gives CDR1 SQVTM, CDR2 ANQGSEA. The CDR3 loop reads CSVEEVGQGPNEQFF. The CDR3 coding sequence is TGCAGCGTTGAAGAAGTGGGACAGGGACCCAATGAGCAGTTCTTC.

As to this clonotype: This may stem from a read error, because a much larger clone lies one nucleotide away. Because the CDR3 is missing its conserved closing phenylalanine or tryptophan, this is likely a read error. The CDR3 loop reads CASSPVLSGANVLTL. The CDR3 region has the DNA TGTGCCAGCAGCCCAGTCCTCTCTGGGGCCAACGTCCTGACTCTC. The chain uses TRBV11-2 and TRBJ2-6, with no clear D. With 5 bases removed from V and 0 bases from J, the gap between germline ends came to 8 bases. This CDR3 is 15 amino acids long. Germline lookup yields CDR1 SGHAT and CDR2 FQNNGV.

This clonotype was seen repeatedly, ten times or more. This chain connects TRBV3-1 to TRBJ1-1; D is possibly TRBD1 (5 bases). The CDR3 extends over 12 amino acids. Trimming took off 3 bases at V and 4 bases at J, with 6 bases between the two ends. Germline V CDR1 and CDR2: LGHDT, YNNKEL (reference sequence). CDR3 sequence: CASSQGLTEAFF. The CDR3 region has the DNA TGTGCCAGCAGCCAGGGGCTCACTGAAGCTTTCTTT.

A word on this clonotype: A read error may be the cause here, since a much bigger clone is one base away. Given the absence of the conserved phenylalanine or tryptophan at the CDR3 end, a read error is likely. This chain joins TRBV28 and TRBJ2-7; D may be TRBD1 (6 bases). Germline V gene data show CDR1 as MDHEN and CDR2 as SYDVKM. The CDR3 loop spans 14 amino acids. V was shortened by 6 bases and J by 5 bases, with 17 bases between the two germline ends. This CDR3 is CASSNAGGYNEQYL. The CDR3 nucleotides read TGTGCCAGCAGCAACGCTGGGGGCTACAACGAGCAGTACCTC.

A note on this clonotype: This may arise from a read error, as a much more abundant clone is one base away. The CDR3 sequence: CATQAGAGDTQYF. The CDR3 DNA is TGTGCCACTCAGGCCGGGGCTGGAGATACGCAGTATTTT. This sequence joins TRBV15 and TRBJ2-3; D may match TRBD1 or TRBD2 (5 bases each). The CDR3 is 13 amino acids. Deletions cut 9 bases from V and 5 bases from J, with 15 bases between. The germline CDR1 and CDR2 sequences are LNHNV and YYDKDF (reference sequence).

Many counts were recorded for this clonotype. This chain joins TRBV28 and TRBJ2-1; no clear D gene. Germline assignment: CDR1 MDHEN and CDR2 SYDVKM. V lost 5 bases and J lost 4, with 6 bases in between. This CDR3 is 12 amino acids long. CDR3 residues: CASSEKYNEQFF. DNA of the CDR3: TGTGCCAGCAGTGAAAAATACAATGAGCAGTTCTTC.

This clonotype was detected ten times or more. The rearrangement uses TRBV7-9 and TRBJ2-7; 11 bases agree with TRBD2. Germline V CDR1 and CDR2: SEHNR, FQNEAQ (reference sequence). Trimming removed 5 bases from V and 4 bases from J; junction bases left unmatched: 4. The CDR3 is 14 amino acids. The CDR3 coding sequence is TGTGCCAGCAGCCAACTAGCGGGAGCGTACGAGCAGTACTTC. Its translation: CASSQLAGAYEQYF. Using reference TRBV7-9 and TRBJ2-7 for the parts outside the CDR3, the full variable domain is DTGVSQNPRHKITKRGQNVTFRCDPISEHNRLYWYRQTLGQGPEFLTYFQNEAQLEKSRLLSDRFSAERPKGSFSTLEIQRTEQGDSAMYLCASSQLAGAYEQYFGPGTRLTVT.

This sequence joins TRBV6-1 and TRBJ1-1; a weak D match, TRBD1 (6 bases). V was pared by 6 bases and J by 1 base, with 9 bases between. This CDR3 spans 13 amino acids. Germline-derived CDR1 and CDR2 are MNHNS and SASEGT. The CDR3 nucleotides are TGTGCCAGCAGACAGGGCACGAACACTGAAGCTTTCTTT. Translated, it gives CASRQGTNTEAFF.

The chain recombines TRBV6-9 with TRBJ2-7; no definite D call. V was pared by 2 bases and J by 5 bases, with 7 bases between. The CDR3 is 12 amino acids. Germline V lookup: CDR1 MNHGY, CDR2 SVAAGI. Written as DNA, the CDR3 is TGTGCCAGCAGTTATCCACCAAACGAGCAGTACTTC. Protein product: CASSYPPNEQYF.

This clonotype was found many times. The chain uses TRBV28 and TRBJ2-7, with D possibly matching TRBD1 (6 bases). Trimming took off 4 bases at V and 0 bases at J, with 10 bases between the two ends. This CDR3 is built from 14 residues. The germline V gene has CDR1 MDHEN and CDR2 SYDVKM. The CDR3 is CASSYRQVSYEQYF. CDR3 nucleotides: TGTGCCAGCAGTTACCGACAGGTCTCCTACGAGCAGTACTTC.

This clonotype has a handful of counts. The chain employs TRBV20-1 and TRBJ1-2; a possible D gene is TRBD1 (5 bases). CDR3 length: 14 amino acids. V lost 4 bases and J 6 bases, leaving 18 bases between the germline ends. Looked up from germline, CDR1 is DFQATT and CDR2 is SNEGSKA (reference sequence). CDR3 sequence reads: CSATGTERLDGYTF. DNA of the CDR3: TGCAGTGCTACGGGGACCGAGCGGCTCGATGGCTACACCTTC.

This clonotype was seen a handful of times. A single base separates this from a much larger clone, so it may be a read error. The CDR3 loop is CASIGETQYF. CDR3 nucleotide sequence: TGTGCCAGCATTGGGGAGACCCAGTACTTC. The rearrangement links TRBV6-1 to TRBJ2-5; D call uncertain. The V gene's germline CDR1 is MNHNS and CDR2 SASEGT. The CDR3 totals 10 residues. V shed 7 bases and J shed 5 bases, with 5 bases lying between them.

This clonotype has at least ten counts. The chain combines TRBV5-1 with TRBJ1-1, with D possibly TRBD1 on 5 matching bases. This CDR3 is built from 14 residues. Germline CDR1 is SGHRS and CDR2 is YFSETQ. V was trimmed by 5 bases and J by 2 bases, leaving 13 bases between them. CDR3 loop: CASSMVRENTEAFF. The CDR3 coding sequence is TGCGCCAGCAGTATGGTCAGGGAAAACACTGAAGCTTTCTTT.

On this clonotype itself: The CDR3 ends on some other residue instead of the conserved phenylalanine or tryptophan, so this is likely a read error. V usage is TRBV12-3 or TRBV12-4 and J usage is TRBJ2-7; D is undetermined. V was shortened by 5 bases and J by 0 bases, with 8 bases between the two germline ends. CDR3 length: 13 residues. The CDR3 here is CASSLYSSYEQYS. CDR3 sequence (DNA): TGTGCCAGCAGTCTGTACAGCTCCTACGAGCAGTACTCC.

The chain carries TRBV19 and TRBJ2-1; 12 bases align to TRBD2. This CDR3 region has 13 residues. The trim removed 6 bases at V and 12 bases at J, leaving 6 bases unmatched. CDR1 and CDR2 (germline): LNHDA, SQIVND (reference sequence). For the CDR3, the DNA is TGTGCCAGTAGGTCGACTAGCGGGAGCCGGCAGTTCTTC. Translating gives CASRSTSGSRQFF.

The chain employs TRBV3-1 and TRBJ1-2; TRBD1 agrees at 9 bases. The V segment lost 7 bases and the J segment 4 bases; nucleotides outside the gene matches: 13. CDR1 LGHDT and CDR2 YNNKEL come from the germline V gene (reference sequence). There are 16 residues in the CDR3. CDR3 sequence reads: CASNNWTGASGYGYTF. The CDR3 bases are TGTGCCAGCAACAATTGGACAGGGGCCTCGGGCTATGGCTACACCTTC.

The CDR3 here is CASGGDRVMIGELFF. CDR3 nucleotides: TGTGCCAGTGGGGGGGACAGGGTGATGATCGGGGAGCTGTTTTTT. The V gene is TRBV2, the J gene TRBJ2-2; TRBD1 matches 9 bases. Trimming removed 9 bases from V and 7 bases from J; junction bases left unmatched: 12. From germline, CDR1 is SNHLY and CDR2 FYNNEI. CDR3 length: 15 residues.

This clonotype appeared a few times. This CDR3 reads CASSVTTGTLTGELFF. CDR3 DNA sequence: TGCGCCAGCAGCGTGACCACCGGGACATTGACCGGGGAGCTGTTTTTT. The chain joins TRBV5-1 to TRBJ2-2, with a weak D call TRBD1 (6 bases). CDR1 is SGHRS and CDR2 is YFSETQ in the germline V gene. V was trimmed by 4 bases and J by 5 bases, leaving 18 bases between them. This CDR3 contains 16 residues.

This clonotype was detected ten times or more. The V gene is TRBV2, the J gene TRBJ2-7; D possibly matches TRBD1 or TRBD2 (5 bases each). Trimming removed 3 bases at V and 3 bases at J, with 15 bases between. The germline CDR1 and CDR2 sequences are SNHLY and FYNNEI. The CDR3 totals 15 residues. The CDR3 DNA follows: TGTGCCAGCAGTGAGTCGTGGGGGTCTTACTACGAGCAGTACTTC. Translation: CASSESWGSYYEQYF.

This clonotype was seen many times. The rearrangement uses TRBV9 and TRBJ2-3; the match to TRBD2 covers 9 bases. The CDR3 consists of 14 residues. Trimming cost V 0 bases and J 5 bases; bases outside gene matches: 1. Germline CDR1 and CDR2: SGDLS and YYNGEE. DNA of the CDR3: TGTGCCAGCAGCGTAGAGACTAGCGGAGATACGCAGTATTTT. Translated: CASSVETSGDTQYF.

This clonotype was picked up a small number of times. The rearrangement uses TRBV24-1 and TRBJ1-5; weak D call: TRBD1 (5 bases). Germline CDR1 and CDR2: KGHDR and SFDVKD. The CDR3 runs to 15 residues. The ends were cut back, 2 bases at V and 7 bases at J, with 14 bases in the middle. Here the CDR3 reads CATSDSMGGHQPQHF. For the CDR3, the DNA is TGTGCCACCAGTGATTCCATGGGGGGTCACCAGCCCCAGCATTTT.

This clonotype was seen ten or more times. The chain uses TRBV6-1 and TRBJ2-5, with a weak D call TRBD1 (6 bases). The CDR3 runs 14 residues. The V end was cut by 4 bases, the J end by 4 bases, with 13 bases between. Per the germline V gene, CDR1 is MNHNS and CDR2 is SASEGT. The CDR3 nucleotides read TGTGCCAGCAGTGCCACAGGGCTTTTAGAGACCCAGTACTTC. This codes for CASSATGLLETQYF.

This clonotype was seen a handful of times. The V gene is TRBV19, the J gene TRBJ2-7, with TRBD2 matching over 10 bases. V trimming: 4 bases; J trimming: 3 bases; junction bases outside the gene matches: 3. CDR3 length: 14 amino acids. Germline assignment: CDR1 LNHDA and CDR2 SQIVND (reference sequence). Here the CDR3 reads CASSTIAGGYEQYF. CDR3 coding DNA: TGTGCCAGTAGTACTATAGCGGGAGGCTACGAGCAGTACTTC.